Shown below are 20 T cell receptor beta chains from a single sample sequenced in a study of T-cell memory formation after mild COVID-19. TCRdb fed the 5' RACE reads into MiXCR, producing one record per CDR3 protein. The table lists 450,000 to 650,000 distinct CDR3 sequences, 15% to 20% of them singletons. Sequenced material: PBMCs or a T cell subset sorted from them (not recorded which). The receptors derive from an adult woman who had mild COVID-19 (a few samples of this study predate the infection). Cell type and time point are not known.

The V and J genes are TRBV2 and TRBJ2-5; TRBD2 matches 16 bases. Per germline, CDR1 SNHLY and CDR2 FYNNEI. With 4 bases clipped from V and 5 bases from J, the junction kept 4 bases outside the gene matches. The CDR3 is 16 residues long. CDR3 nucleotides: TGTGCCAGCAGTGCCGGGACTAGCGGGGGGGCGGAGACCCAGTACTTC. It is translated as CASSAGTSGGAETQYF. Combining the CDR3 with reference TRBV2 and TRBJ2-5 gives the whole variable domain EPEVTQTPSHQVTQMGQEVILRCVPISNHLYFYWYRQILGQKVEFLVSFYNNEISEKSEIFDDQFSVERPDGSNFTLKIRSTKLEDSAMYFCASSAGTSGGAETQYFGPGTRLLVL.

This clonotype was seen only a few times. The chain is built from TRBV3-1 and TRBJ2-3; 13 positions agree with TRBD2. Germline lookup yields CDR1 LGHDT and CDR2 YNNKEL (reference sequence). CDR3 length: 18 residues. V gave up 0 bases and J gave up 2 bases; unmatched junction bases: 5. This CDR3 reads CASSQDRGLAGHTDTQYF. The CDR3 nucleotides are TGTGCCAGCAGCCAAGATCGGGGACTAGCGGGACACACAGATACGCAGTATTTT.

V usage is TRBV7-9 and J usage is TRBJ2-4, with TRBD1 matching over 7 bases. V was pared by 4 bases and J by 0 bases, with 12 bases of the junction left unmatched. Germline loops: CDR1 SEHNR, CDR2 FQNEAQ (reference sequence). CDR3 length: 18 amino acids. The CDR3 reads CASSSTGDLPLAKNIQYF. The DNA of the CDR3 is TGTGCCAGCAGCTCAACAGGGGATTTACCTCTAGCCAAAAACATTCAGTACTTC.

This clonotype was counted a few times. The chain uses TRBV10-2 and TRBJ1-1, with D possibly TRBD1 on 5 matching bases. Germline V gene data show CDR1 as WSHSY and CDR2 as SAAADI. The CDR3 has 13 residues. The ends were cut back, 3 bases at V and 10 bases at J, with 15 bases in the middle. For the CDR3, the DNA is TGCGCCAGCAGTGACCAGGGAATATCTGGAGCTTTCTTT. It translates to CASSDQGISGAFF.

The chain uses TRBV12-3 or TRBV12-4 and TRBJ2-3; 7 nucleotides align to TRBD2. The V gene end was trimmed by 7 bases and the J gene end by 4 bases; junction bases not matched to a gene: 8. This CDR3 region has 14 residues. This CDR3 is CASTRGGNADTQYF. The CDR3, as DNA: TGTGCCAGCACCCGGGGAGGGAACGCAGATACGCAGTATTTT.

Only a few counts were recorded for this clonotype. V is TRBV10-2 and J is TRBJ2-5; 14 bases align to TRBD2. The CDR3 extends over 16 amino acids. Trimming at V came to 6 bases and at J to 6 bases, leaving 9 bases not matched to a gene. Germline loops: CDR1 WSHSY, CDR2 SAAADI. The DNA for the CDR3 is TGCGCCAGCAGGGACGGGACTAGCGGGAGTAAGAAGACCCAGTACTTC. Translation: CASRDGTSGSKKTQYF.

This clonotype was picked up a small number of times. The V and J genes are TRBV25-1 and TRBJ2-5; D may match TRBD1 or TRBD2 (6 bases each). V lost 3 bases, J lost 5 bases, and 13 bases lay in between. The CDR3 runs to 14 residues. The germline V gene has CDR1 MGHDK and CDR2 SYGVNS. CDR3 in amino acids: CASSDPGGHETQYF. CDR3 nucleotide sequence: TGTGCCAGCAGTGACCCCGGGGGCCATGAGACCCAGTACTTC.

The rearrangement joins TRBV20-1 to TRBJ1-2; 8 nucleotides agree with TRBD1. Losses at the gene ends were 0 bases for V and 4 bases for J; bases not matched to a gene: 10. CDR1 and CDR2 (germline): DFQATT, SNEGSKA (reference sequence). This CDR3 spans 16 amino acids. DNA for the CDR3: TGCAGTGCTAGAGACGACGGACAGGGAACCCTCTATGGCTACACCTTC. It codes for CSARDDGQGTLYGYTF.

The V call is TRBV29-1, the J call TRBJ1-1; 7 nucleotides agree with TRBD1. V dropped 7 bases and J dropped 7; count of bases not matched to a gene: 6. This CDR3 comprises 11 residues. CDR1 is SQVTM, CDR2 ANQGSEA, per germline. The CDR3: CSAGTAYEAFF. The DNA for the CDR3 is TGCAGCGCCGGGACAGCTTATGAAGCTTTCTTT.

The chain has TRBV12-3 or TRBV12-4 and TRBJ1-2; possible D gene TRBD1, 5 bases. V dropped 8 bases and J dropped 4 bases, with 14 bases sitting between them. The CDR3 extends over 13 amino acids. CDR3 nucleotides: TGTGCCAGCTTTCCGGGACCGCCCTATGGCTACACCTTC. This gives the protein CASFPGPPYGYTF.

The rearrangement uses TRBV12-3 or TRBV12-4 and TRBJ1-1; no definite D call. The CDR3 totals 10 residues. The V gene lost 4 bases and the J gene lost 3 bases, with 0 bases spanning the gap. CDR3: CASSYTEAFF. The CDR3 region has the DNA TGTGCCAGCAGTTACACTGAAGCTTTCTTT.

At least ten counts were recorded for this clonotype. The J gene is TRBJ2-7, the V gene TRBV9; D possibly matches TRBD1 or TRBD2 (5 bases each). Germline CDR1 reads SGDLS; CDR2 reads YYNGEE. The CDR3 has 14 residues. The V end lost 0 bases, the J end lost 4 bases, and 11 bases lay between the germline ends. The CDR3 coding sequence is TGTGCCAGCAGCGTAGGGTCGGGGCCTTACGAGCAGTACTTC. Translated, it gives CASSVGSGPYEQYF.

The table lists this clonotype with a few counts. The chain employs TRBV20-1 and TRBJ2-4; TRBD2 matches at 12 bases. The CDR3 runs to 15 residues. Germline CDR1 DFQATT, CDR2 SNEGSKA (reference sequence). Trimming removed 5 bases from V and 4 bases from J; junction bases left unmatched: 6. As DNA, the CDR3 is TGCAGTGCTCACCGAGGACTAGCGGGGAAAAACATTCAGTACTTC. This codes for CSAHRGLAGKNIQYF.

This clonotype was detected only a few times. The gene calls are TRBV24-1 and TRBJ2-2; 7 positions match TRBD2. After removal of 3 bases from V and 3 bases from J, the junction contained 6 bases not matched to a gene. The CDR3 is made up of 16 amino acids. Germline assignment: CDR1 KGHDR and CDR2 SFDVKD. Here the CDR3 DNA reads TGTGCCACCAGTGATCGTGCTAGCGGACACACCGGGGAGCTGTTTTTT. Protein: CATSDRASGHTGELFF.

The CDR3 spells CASRDRTHSTDTQYF. For the CDR3, the DNA is TGTGCCAGCAGGGATAGGACTCACAGCACAGATACGCAGTATTTT. The chain uses TRBV7-8 and TRBJ2-3; D might be TRBD2 (5 bases). CDR1 SGHVS and CDR2 FQNEAQ come from the germline V gene. V gave up 6 bases and J gave up 0 bases, with 13 bases separating them. This CDR3 is built from 15 residues.

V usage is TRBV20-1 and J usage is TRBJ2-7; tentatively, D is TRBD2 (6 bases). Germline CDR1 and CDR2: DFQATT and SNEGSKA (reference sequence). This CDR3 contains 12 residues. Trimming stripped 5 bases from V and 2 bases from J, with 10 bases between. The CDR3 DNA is TGCAGTGCTCCCGGGGGACCCTACGAGCAGTACTTC. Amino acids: CSAPGGPYEQYF.

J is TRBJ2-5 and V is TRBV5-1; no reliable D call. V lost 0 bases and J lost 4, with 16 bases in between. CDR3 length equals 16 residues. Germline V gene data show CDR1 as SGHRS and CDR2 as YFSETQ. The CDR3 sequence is CASSLEGPVPPETQYF. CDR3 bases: TGCGCCAGCAGCTTGGAAGGTCCGGTGCCACCAGAGACCCAGTACTTC. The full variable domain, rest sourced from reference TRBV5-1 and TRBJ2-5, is KAGVTQTPRYLIKTRGQQVTLSCSPISGHRSVSWYQQTPGQGLQFLFEYFSETQRNKGNFPGRFSGRQFSNSRSEMNVSTLELGDSALYLCASSLEGPVPPETQYFGPGTRLLVL.

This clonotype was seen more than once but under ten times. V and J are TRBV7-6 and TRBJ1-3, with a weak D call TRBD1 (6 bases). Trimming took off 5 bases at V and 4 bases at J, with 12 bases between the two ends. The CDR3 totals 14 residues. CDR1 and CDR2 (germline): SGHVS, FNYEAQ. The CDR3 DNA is TGTGCCAGCAGCAGAGACAGGCAGGGAAACACCATATATTTT. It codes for CASSRDRQGNTIYF.

The CDR3 DNA reads TGTGCCAGCAGCTTCGCGGACAGGGGGGACTTGGGGCAGTACTTC. Protein: CASSFADRGDLGQYF. The gene calls are TRBV5-8 and TRBJ2-7; the match to TRBD1 covers 10 bases. J gave up 9 bases and V 2 bases, and 11 bases lay outside the gene matches. Germline CDR1 SGHTS, CDR2 YDEGEE. This CDR3 has 15 residues.

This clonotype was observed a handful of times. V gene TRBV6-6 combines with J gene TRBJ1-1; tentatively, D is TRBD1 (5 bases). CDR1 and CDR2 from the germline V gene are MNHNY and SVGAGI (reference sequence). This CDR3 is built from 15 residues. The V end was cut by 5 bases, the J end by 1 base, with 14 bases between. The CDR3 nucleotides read TGTGCCAGCAGTGACCCGGCGGGGCGGAACACTGAAGCTTTCTTT. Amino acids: CASSDPAGRNTEAFF.